This T cell receptor (beta chain) came from a study of cytotoxic CD8 clonotypes in ibrutinib-treated CLL. Using immunoSEQ multiplex PCR, the repertoire was profiled, and TCRdb retains in-frame clones only, with some absent. This table holds around 77,000 clones, 75% to 85% found once. Germline V gene lookup returns CDR1 SGHKS and CDR2 YYEKEE (reference sequence). CDR3 length equals 15 residues. Trimming left V 0 bases short and J 1 base short, with 7 bases between. Sequenced here: PBMCs, sampled at disease progression, from a patient treated with ibrutinib. The source is a human donor with chronic lymphocytic leukemia. The rearrangement links TRBV5-5 to TRBJ2-2; D uncertain. The chain's CDR3 is CASSLANGNTGELFF. CDR3 DNA: TGTGCCAGCAGCTTGGCTAACGGGAACACCGGGGAGCTGTTTTTT. The complete variable domain, with remaining parts taken from reference TRBV5-5 and TRBJ2-2, reads DAGVTQSPTHLIKTRGQQVTLRCSPISGHKSVSWYQQVLGQGPQFIFQYYEKEERGRGNFPDRFSARQFPNYSSELNVNALLLGDSALYLCASSLANGNTGELFFGEGSRLTVL.